The subject of this entry is one T cell receptor (beta chain). As yet, its antigen is unknown. The TRB cDNA libraries were prepared by 5' RACE with UMI labels. TCRdb reprocessed the 5' RACE reads; each CDR3 protein has one entry and no DNA is given. The sample totals about 63,000 distinct CDR3 sequences. The sample is drawn from a study of CXCR3-negative and CXCR3-positive naive CD8 T cells. Overall study findings and caveats: Compared with CXCR3-negative naive cells, CXCR3-positive naive cells showed more hydrophobic TRB CDR3s.

Germline CDR1 SGHRS, CDR2 YFSETQ. CDR3 size: 15 residues. The genes are TRBV5-1 and TRBJ2-1; TCRdb's D call of TRBD1 is untestable without DNA. The clonotype originates from a human donor in good health. Some clones in this sample may be carry-over from other donors' samples. The sample taken for sequencing was naive CXCR3+ CD8+ T cells from blood. The sample's subset: CD45RO-CCR7+CD27+CD95- naive CD8+ T cells expressing CXCR3 (TNR3+). The CDR3 is CASRWDAGQGNEQFF.